In its sample, the clone carrying this T cell receptor beta chain was seen many times. Its antigen is currently unknown. The sample belongs to a study of response to subunit inactivated influenza vaccine. Study findings and constraints: Researchers suggested that each seasonal influenza vaccination recruits few new T cells.

Via MiXCR, TCRdb re-called the RT-PCR reads, giving one row per CDR3 protein. This table has about 830,000 distinct CDR3 sequences, approximately 18% appearing once. The CDR3 has 15 amino acids. Trimming cost V 4 bases and J 2 bases; bases outside gene matches: 5. This TCR was sampled from a man aged 50 to 59 who received an inactivated influenza vaccine. The chain carries TRBV12-3 or TRBV12-4 and TRBJ2-7, with 10 nucleotides matching TRBD2. Sequenced material: PBMCs from blood, taken about 5 days after vaccination. CDR3 bases: TGTGCCAGCAGTTATGGTACTAGCGGGACCTACGAGCAGTACTTC. Translation: CASSYGTSGTYEQYF.